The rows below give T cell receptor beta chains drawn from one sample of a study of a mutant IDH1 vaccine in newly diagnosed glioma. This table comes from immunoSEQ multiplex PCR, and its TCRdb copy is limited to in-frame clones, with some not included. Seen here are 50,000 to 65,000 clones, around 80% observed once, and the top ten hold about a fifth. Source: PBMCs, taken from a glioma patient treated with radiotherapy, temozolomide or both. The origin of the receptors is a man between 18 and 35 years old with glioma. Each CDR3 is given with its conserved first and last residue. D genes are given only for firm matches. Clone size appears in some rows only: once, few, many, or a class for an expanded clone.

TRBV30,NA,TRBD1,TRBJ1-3,TGTGCCTGGATGGACAGGTCTGGAAACACCATATATTTT,CAWMDRSGNTIYF
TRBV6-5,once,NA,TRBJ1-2,TGTGCCAGCAGTTACGGCAGGGGAGGTTTTGGCTACACCTTC,CASSYGRGGFGYTF
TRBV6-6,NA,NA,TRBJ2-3,TGTGCCAGCAGTTACTGGGCGGGACGGGCCACAGATACGCAGTATTTT,CASSYWAGRATDTQYF
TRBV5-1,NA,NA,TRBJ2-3,TGCGCCAGCAGCTTAGCAGGGATTGGCACAGATACGCAGTATTTT,CASSLAGIGTDTQYF
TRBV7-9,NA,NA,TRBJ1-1,TGTGCCAGCAGCTTAGTTGCTGAAGCTTTCTTT,CASSLVAEAFF
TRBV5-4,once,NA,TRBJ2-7,TGTGCCAGCAGCGCTTTGGGCGAGCAGTACTTC,CASSALGEQYF
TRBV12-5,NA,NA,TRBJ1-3,TGTGCTAGTGGTTTGGTGATGGTCTCTGGAAACACCATATATTTT,CASGLVMVSGNTIYF
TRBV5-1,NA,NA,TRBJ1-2,TGCGCCAGCAGCGGAGCAGGGTATGGCTACACCTTC,CASSGAGYGYTF
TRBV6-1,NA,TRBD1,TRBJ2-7,TGTGCCAGCAGTGAAAATAGGGACAGCTTCTTCTACGAGCAGTACTTC,CASSENRDSFFYEQYF
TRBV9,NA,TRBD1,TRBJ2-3,TGTGCCAGCAGCGCCGGGACAGGGGGCACAGATACGCAGTATTTT,CASSAGTGGTDTQYF
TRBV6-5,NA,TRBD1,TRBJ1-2,TGTGCCAGCAGGCAACCCAATGACAGGGATCATGGCTACACCTTC,CASRQPNDRDHGYTF
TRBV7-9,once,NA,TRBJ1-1,TGTGCCAGCAGCCAAGGCAGCGGTAGTAACACTGAAGCTTTCTTT,CASSQGSGSNTEAFF
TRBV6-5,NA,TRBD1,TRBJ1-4,TGTGCCAGCAGGCATTCCGGGACAGGGGAAGAAAAACTGTTTTTT,CASRHSGTGEEKLFF
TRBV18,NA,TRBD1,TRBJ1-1,TGTGCCAGCTCACCCTCGTCCGGACAGGGGGCGCGTAATGAAGCTTTCTTT,CASSPSSGQGARNEAFF
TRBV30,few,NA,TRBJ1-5,TGTGCCTGGAGTGTTGGTGTGCACCAGCCCCAGCATTTT,CAWSVGVHQPQHF
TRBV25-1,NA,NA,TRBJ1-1,TGTGCCAGCAGTGGCAACAGGAACGGGGACGAAGCTTTCTTT,CASSGNRNGDEAFF
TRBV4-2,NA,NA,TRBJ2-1,TGTGCCAGCAGCCAAGAGAAACAGGCACCCCTGTTCTTC,CASSQEKQAPLFF
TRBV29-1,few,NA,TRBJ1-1,TGCAGCGAAGGAGGACTCACTGAAGCTTTCTTT,CSEGGLTEAFF
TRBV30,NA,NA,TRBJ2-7,TGTGCCTGGAGTGTACTTGGGGGTACCTACGAGCAGTACTTC,CAWSVLGGTYEQYF
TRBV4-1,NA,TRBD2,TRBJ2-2,TGCGCCAGCAGCCAAGGGGGGGAGGGACGGTGGAACACCGGGGAGCTGTTTTTT,CASSQGGEGRWNTGELFF
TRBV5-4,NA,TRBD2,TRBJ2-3,TGTGCCAGCAGCGGCGGGGGGGCGGGCACAGATACGCAGTATTTT,CASSGGGAGTDTQYF
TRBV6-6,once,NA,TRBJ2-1,TGTGCCAGCAGTCAACTAGCACACAATGAGCAGTTCTTC,CASSQLAHNEQFF
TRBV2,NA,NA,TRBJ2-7,TGTGCCAGCCTCGACGGCAGGATGTCCTACGAGCAGTACTTC,CASLDGRMSYEQYF
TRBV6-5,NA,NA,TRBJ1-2,TGTGCCAGCAGTTACGGGTTGTCGGGTTTCTATGGCTACACCTTC,CASSYGLSGFYGYTF
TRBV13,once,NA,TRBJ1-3,TGTGCCAGCAGCTTAGGACAGATAACTGGAAACACCATATATTTT,CASSLGQITGNTIYF
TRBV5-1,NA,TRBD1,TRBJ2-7,TGCGCCAGCAGCTGGTCCGGGACAGGGTCAGACGAGCAGTACTTC,CASSWSGTGSDEQYF
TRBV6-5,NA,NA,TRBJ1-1,TGTGCCAGCAGTTACGGGTCGGGGGACACTGAAGTTTTCTTT,CASSYGSGDTEVFF
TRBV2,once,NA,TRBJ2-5,TGTGCCAGCAGTGAAGCGGGGCGGGGGACCCAGTACTTC,CASSEAGRGTQYF